Listed here are 10 T cell receptor beta chains from one sample, sequenced in a study of control samples from healthy donors and cancer patients. Profiling relied on immunoSEQ multiplex PCR, and the TCRdb table lists in-frame clones only, not all of them. The sample has around 30,000 clones; 85% to 95% are singletons. The sample consisted of PBMCs. The receptor set was obtained from a middle-aged man with colorectal cancer.

The V and J genes are TRBV11-1 and TRBJ1-2, with D uncertain. This CDR3 has 14 amino acids. Trimming cost V 5 bases and J 7 bases, with 17 bases left between them. Germline loops: CDR1 SGHAT, CDR2 FQDESV (reference sequence). DNA for the CDR3: TGTGCCAGCAGCCTATCGACCGATGGGAGTGGCTACACCTTC. This encodes CASSLSTDGSGYTF.

The chain has TRBV6-5 and TRBJ1-2; D gene uncertain. The CDR3 is 14 residues long. From germline, CDR1 is MNHEY and CDR2 SVGAGI. V shed 5 bases and J shed 0 bases, with 10 bases lying between them. CDR3 nucleotide sequence: TGTGCCAGCAGTATCCAACCCGCTAACTATGGCTACACCTTC. Protein product: CASSIQPANYGYTF.

This clone was counted a few times. The V call is TRBV19, the J call TRBJ1-5; D gene unclear. The CDR3 loop spans 15 amino acids. Trimming removed 5 bases from V and 4 bases from J, with 15 bases in between. The germline CDR1 and CDR2 sequences are LNHDA and SQIVND (reference sequence). In nucleotides, the CDR3 is TGTGCCAGTAGTCTACAAAAGGGAGCAAATCAGCCCCAGCATTTT. Its protein product is CASSLQKGANQPQHF. The variable domain in full, with the rest retrieved from reference TRBV19 and TRBJ1-5, is DGGITQSPKYLFRKEGQNVTLSCEQNLNHDAMYWYRQDPGQGLRLIYYSQIVNDFQKGDIAEGYSVSREKKESFPLTVTSAQKNPTAFYLCASSLQKGANQPQHFGDGTRLSIL.

The chain is built from TRBV6-5 and TRBJ2-7; D gene uncertain. Germline CDR1 reads MNHEY; CDR2 reads SVGAGI. The CDR3 runs 10 residues. V gave up 10 bases and J gave up 1 base, with 5 bases separating them. CDR3 sequence (DNA): TGTGCCACCCTTTCCTACGAGCAGTACTTC. Protein sequence: CATLSYEQYF.

The chain is built from TRBV2 and TRBJ1-6; D is uncertain. Trimming stripped 4 bases from V and 7 bases from J, with 8 bases between. The CDR3 contains 13 residues. Germline lookup yields CDR1 SNHLY and CDR2 FYNNEI. The CDR3 is CASSGTENSPLHF. The CDR3 DNA reads TGTGCCAGCAGTGGCACCGAGAATTCACCCCTCCACTTT.

V gene TRBV7-2 combines with J gene TRBJ2-5, with 7 bases identical to TRBD2. This CDR3 has 15 residues. V dropped 1 base and J dropped 2; count of bases not matched to a gene: 4. Germline V gene sequence: CDR1 SGHTA, CDR2 FQGNSA. The DNA for the CDR3 is TGTGCCAGCAGCTTAGACTCTAGCGGACAAGAGACCCAGTACTTC. Protein sequence: CASSLDSSGQETQYF.

The chain carries TRBV11-2 and TRBJ2-1; no definite D call. Trimming cost V 0 bases and J 4 bases, with 4 bases left between them. The germline gives CDR1 SGHAT, CDR2 FQNNGV. The CDR3 has 13 amino acids. CDR3 coding DNA: TGTGCCAGCAGCTTAGACAGATACAATGAGCAGTTCTTC. It translates to CASSLDRYNEQFF. The full variable domain, rest sourced from reference TRBV11-2 and TRBJ2-1, is EAGVAQSPRYKIIEKRQSVAFWCNPISGHATLYWYQQILGQGPKLLIQFQNNGVVDDSQLPKDRFSAERLKGVDSTLKIQPAKLEDSAVYLCASSLDRYNEQFFGPGTRLTVL.

J is TRBJ1-5 and V is TRBV6-5; D gene ambiguous. The CDR3 extends over 13 amino acids. The V gene's germline CDR1 is MNHEY and CDR2 SVGAGI. The V gene lost 6 bases and the J gene lost 4 bases, with 10 bases spanning the gap. This CDR3 reads CASRPERNQPQHF. In DNA, the CDR3 is TGTGCCAGCAGACCGGAAAGGAATCAGCCCCAGCATTTT.

This clone has a single count. V gene TRBV7-9 combines with J gene TRBJ2-7; 9 bases are shared with TRBD1. The CDR3 spans 13 residues. Germline trimming cut 3 bases from V and 3 bases from J; bases unmatched to any gene: 0. Per the germline V gene, CDR1 is SEHNR and CDR2 is FQNEAQ (reference sequence). This chain's CDR3 is CASSLTGGYEQYF. The CDR3 DNA reads as TGTGCCAGCAGCTTGACAGGGGGCTACGAGCAGTACTTC.

The J gene is TRBJ1-4, the V gene TRBV5-6; no clear D. Deletions cut 4 bases from V and 7 bases from J, with 17 bases between. The CDR3 runs 15 residues. Germline CDR1 is SGHDT and CDR2 is YYEEEE. The CDR3 coding sequence is TGTGCCAGCAGCCCGGTCGATACAGAATTTGAAAAACTGTTTTTT. Its translation is CASSPVDTEFEKLFF.